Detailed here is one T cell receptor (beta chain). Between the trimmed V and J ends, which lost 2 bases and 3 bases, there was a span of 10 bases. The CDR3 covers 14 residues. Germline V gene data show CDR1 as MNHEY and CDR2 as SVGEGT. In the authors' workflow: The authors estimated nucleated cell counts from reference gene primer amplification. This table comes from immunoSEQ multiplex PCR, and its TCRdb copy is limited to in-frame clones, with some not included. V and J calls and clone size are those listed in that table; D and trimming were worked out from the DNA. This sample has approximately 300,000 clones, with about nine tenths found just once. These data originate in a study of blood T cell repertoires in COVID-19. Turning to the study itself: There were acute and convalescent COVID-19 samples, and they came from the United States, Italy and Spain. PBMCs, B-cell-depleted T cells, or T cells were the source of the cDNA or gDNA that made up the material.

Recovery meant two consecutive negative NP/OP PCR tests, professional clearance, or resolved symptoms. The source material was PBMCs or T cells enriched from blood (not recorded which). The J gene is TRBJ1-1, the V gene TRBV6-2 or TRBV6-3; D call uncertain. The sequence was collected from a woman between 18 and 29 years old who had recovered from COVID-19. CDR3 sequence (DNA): TGTGCCAGCAGTTACAGGGAGAGGCACACTGAAGCTTTCTTT. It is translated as CASSYRERHTEAFF.